Shown below are 21 T cell receptor beta chains from a single sample sequenced in a study of T cell responses to AZD1222 COVID-19 vaccine. The method was immunoSEQ multiplex PCR; TCRdb's version includes in-frame clones alone and lacks a portion of them. Among some 96,000 clones listed, about 89% were seen once. Sequenced here: peripheral blood, sampled on day 0 of AZD1222 vaccination. The receptors come from an adult in good health.

The rearrangement uses TRBV20-1 and TRBJ2-2; 11 bases line up with TRBD2. J gave up 3 bases and V 3 bases, and 6 bases lay outside the gene matches. CDR1 and CDR2 (germline): DFQATT, SNEGSKA (reference sequence). The CDR3 extends over 16 amino acids. The CDR3 DNA reads as TGCAGTGCTAGTCCTAGCGGGAGGCTGGACACCGGGGAGCTGTTTTTT. Translated, it gives CSASPSGRLDTGELFF.

This clone was observed a single time. J is TRBJ1-5 and V is TRBV6-5; D gene uncertain. Germline values: CDR1 MNHEY, CDR2 SVGAGI. The CDR3 sequence is 15 residues long. The V end lost 7 bases, the J end lost 0 bases, and 13 bases lay between the germline ends. The CDR3 coding sequence is TGTGCCAGCAACCGGGCCGAATATAGCAATCAGCCCCAGCATTTT. This gives the protein CASNRAEYSNQPQHF.

The V gene is TRBV19, the J gene TRBJ2-2; D is perhaps TRBD2 (5 bases). V was trimmed by 6 bases and J by 3 bases, leaving 17 bases between them. The germline CDR1 and CDR2 sequences are LNHDA and SQIVND (reference sequence). The CDR3 is 16 residues long. The CDR3 DNA reads as TGTGCCAGTAGGATAATGCCCGGAGGTGACACCGGGGAGCTGTTTTTT. Its protein is CASRIMPGGDTGELFF.

The chain carries TRBV9 and TRBJ2-2; 8 bases map to TRBD2. The CDR3 contains 16 residues. Germline V gene data show CDR1 as SGDLS and CDR2 as YYNGEE. V lost 4 bases to trimming and J lost 4 bases; unmatched junction nucleotides: 9. The CDR3 protein is CASSRLAGGVTGELFF. The CDR3 DNA reads TGTGCCAGCAGCCGTTTGGCGGGAGGAGTCACCGGGGAGCTGTTTTTT.

The chain joins TRBV19 to TRBJ2-7, with TRBD1 matching 7 bases. Germline CDR1 LNHDA, CDR2 SQIVND (reference sequence). J lost 3 bases, V lost 5 bases, and 7 bases had no gene match. CDR3 length: 14 amino acids. The CDR3 DNA follows: TGTGCCAGTAGTGAAGAGGGGGCTTTCTACGAGCAGTACTTC. Translating gives CASSEEGAFYEQYF.

The chain is built from TRBV12-5 and TRBJ2-7; no firm D call. Germline V gives CDR1 LGHNT, CDR2 FRNRAP. Trimming removed 0 bases at V and 4 bases at J, with 25 bases between. The CDR3 totals 19 residues. The CDR3 nucleotides read TGTGCTAGTGGTTTGGTCAAAAAACAAGTGGGCTCTCCTACTTACGAGCAGTACTTC. Residues: CASGLVKKQVGSPTYEQYF.

V and J are TRBV5-1 and TRBJ1-1; D is uncertain. Trimming removed 0 bases at V and 1 base at J, with 7 bases between. Germline V gene sequence: CDR1 SGHRS, CDR2 YFSETQ. The CDR3 is 14 amino acids. The DNA of the CDR3 is TGCGCCAGCAGCTTGGATGGGGAGAACACTGAAGCTTTCTTT. Protein: CASSLDGENTEAFF.

The chain uses TRBV2 and TRBJ2-3, with unresolved D. The CDR3 has 11 amino acids. Trimming pared 6 bases from V and 5 bases from J, leaving 6 bases between. Germline lookup yields CDR1 SNHLY and CDR2 FYNNEI. The CDR3 reads CASSSGDTQYF. The CDR3 nucleotides are TGTGCCAGCAGCTCCGGAGATACGCAGTATTTT.

This sequence joins TRBV7-9 and TRBJ1-1, with 9 bases identical to TRBD1. Germline loops: CDR1 SEHNR, CDR2 FQNEAQ (reference sequence). This CDR3 comprises 14 residues. J gave up 8 bases and V 5 bases, and 9 bases lay outside the gene matches. CDR3 in DNA: TGTGCCAGCAGCCGCCGGGACAGGGTATCAGAAGCTTTCTTT. Its protein product is CASSRRDRVSEAFF.

This chain uses TRBV14 with TRBJ2-2; D remains ambiguous. Trimming stripped 1 base from V and 9 bases from J, with 9 bases between. Germline V CDR1 and CDR2: SGHDN, FVKESK. CDR3 size: 13 residues. The CDR3 bases are TGTGCCAGCAGCCAAGGGACGCGTTGGGAGCTGTTTTTT. Translation gives CASSQGTRWELFF.

This clone was found once. The genes are TRBV9 and TRBJ2-3, with D possibly matching TRBD1 (6 bases). The CDR3 extends over 15 amino acids. Trimming took off 3 bases at V and 4 bases at J, with 15 bases between the two ends. CDR1 and CDR2 from the germline V gene are SGDLS and YYNGEE. The CDR3 DNA reads as TGTGCCAGCAGCGCTTATCATGGGACATCAGATACGCAGTATTTT. This codes for CASSAYHGTSDTQYF.

CDR3 in amino acids: CASSRGQGSQPQHF. CDR3 nucleotide sequence: TGTGCCAGCAGCCGCGGACAGGGCAGCCAGCCCCAGCATTTT. The rearrangement uses TRBV7-9 and TRBJ1-5, with 8 bases matching TRBD1. V lost 5 bases and J lost 7; bases outside the gene matches: 7. Germline-derived CDR1 and CDR2 are SEHNR and FQNEAQ (reference sequence). The length of the CDR3 is 14 residues. The whole variable domain, remainder taken from reference TRBV7-9 and TRBJ1-5, is DTGVSQNPRHKITKRGQNVTFRCDPISEHNRLYWYRQTLGQGPEFLTYFQNEAQLEKSRLLSDRFSAERPKGSFSTLEIQRTEQGDSAMYLCASSRGQGSQPQHFGDGTRLSIL.

The chain employs TRBV5-1 and TRBJ1-5; maybe TRBD1 (5 bases). The CDR3 totals 15 residues. V lost 0 bases and J 6 bases, leaving 13 bases between the germline ends. Germline V CDR1 and CDR2: SGHRS, YFSETQ. The CDR3: CASSLDQGAGQPQHF. CDR3 sequence (DNA): TGCGCCAGCAGCTTGGATCAGGGAGCGGGTCAGCCCCAGCATTTT.

V and J are TRBV6-1 and TRBJ1-6; D remains unclear. From germline, CDR1 is MNHNS and CDR2 SASEGT. V was cut by 2 bases and J by 9 bases, with 14 bases left in between. This CDR3 is built from 15 residues. CDR3 nucleotide sequence: TGTGCCAGCAGTGAATGGCAGGCTGAGAGTTCACCCCTCCACTTT. Protein sequence: CASSEWQAESSPLHF.

Only one count was recorded for this clone. The chain has TRBV6-5 and TRBJ1-5; 7 positions agree with TRBD1. This CDR3 has 13 amino acids. V was pared by 7 bases and J by 3 bases, with 3 bases of the junction left unmatched. From germline, CDR1 is MNHEY and CDR2 SVGAGI. CDR3 sequence reads: CASKDRINQPQHF. The CDR3 DNA follows: TGTGCCAGCAAGGACAGGATCAATCAGCCCCAGCATTTT.

This sequence joins TRBV6-5 and TRBJ1-2; D is unresolved. There are 13 residues in the CDR3. V shed 6 bases and J shed 2 bases, with 10 bases lying between them. Germline lookup yields CDR1 MNHEY and CDR2 SVGAGI. CDR3 in amino acids: CASRVSENYGYTF. CDR3 in DNA: TGTGCCAGCAGAGTATCGGAAAACTATGGCTACACCTTC.

The chain joins TRBV4-1 to TRBJ2-3, with a weak D call TRBD2 (6 bases). Trimming stripped 1 base from V and 2 bases from J, with 13 bases between. In germline, CDR1 is MGHRA, CDR2 YSYEKL. The CDR3 runs to 16 residues. The chain's CDR3 is CASSQGSGGVTDTQYF. CDR3 nucleotide sequence: TGCGCCAGCAGCCAAGGGTCCGGCGGGGTCACAGATACGCAGTATTTT.

The chain recombines TRBV24-1 with TRBJ1-1; 10 positions match TRBD1. With 3 bases clipped from V and 6 bases from J, the junction kept 3 bases outside the gene matches. The CDR3 consists of 14 residues. Looked up from germline, CDR1 is KGHDR and CDR2 is SFDVKD. The CDR3 DNA sequence: TGTGCCACCAGTGATCGACAGGGGGCACCTGAAGCTTTCTTT. Its protein product is CATSDRQGAPEAFF.

The chain uses TRBV5-1 and TRBJ2-1, with 7 bases aligning to TRBD2. The germline V gene encodes CDR1 SGHRS and CDR2 YFSETQ. The CDR3 totals 16 residues. After removal of 1 base from V and 10 bases from J, the junction contained 14 bases not matched to a gene. The CDR3, as DNA: TGCGCCAGCAGCTTGAGTGGCGGGAGCACCTACGGGGAGCAGTTCTTC. It yields the protein CASSLSGGSTYGEQFF.

The chain recombines TRBV25-1 with TRBJ2-2; weak D call: TRBD2 (5 bases). The germline V and J ends were trimmed by 4 bases and 2 bases, with 11 bases remaining between them. CDR1 is MGHDK and CDR2 is SYGVNS in the germline V gene. This CDR3 spans 15 amino acids. The CDR3 sequence: CASSGTRANTGELFF. Here the CDR3 DNA reads TGTGCCAGCAGTGGAACTAGGGCAAACACCGGGGAGCTGTTTTTT.

The V gene is TRBV4-3, the J gene TRBJ1-4; D is unresolved. The ends were cut back, 0 bases at V and 7 bases at J, with 15 bases in the middle. Germline V gene data show CDR1 as LGHNA and CDR2 as YSLEER. The CDR3 loop spans 16 amino acids. CDR3 nucleotide sequence: TGCGCCAGCAGCCAAGATCAAGCGGGGTCTGGTGAAAAACTGTTTTTT. It translates to CASSQDQAGSGEKLFF.